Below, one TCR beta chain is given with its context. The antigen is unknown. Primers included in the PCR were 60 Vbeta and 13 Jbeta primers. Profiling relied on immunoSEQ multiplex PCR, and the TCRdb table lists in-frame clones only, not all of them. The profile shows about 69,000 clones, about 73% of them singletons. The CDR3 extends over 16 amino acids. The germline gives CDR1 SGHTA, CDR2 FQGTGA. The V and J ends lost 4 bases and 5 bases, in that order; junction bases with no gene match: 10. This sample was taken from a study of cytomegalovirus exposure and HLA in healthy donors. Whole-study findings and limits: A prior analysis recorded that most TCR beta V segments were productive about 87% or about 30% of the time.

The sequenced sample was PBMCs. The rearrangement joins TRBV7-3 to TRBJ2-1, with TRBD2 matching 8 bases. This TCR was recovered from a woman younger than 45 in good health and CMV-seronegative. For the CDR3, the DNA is TGTGCCAGCAGCTGGGGGACTAGGTATCCTGACAATGAGCAGTTCTTC. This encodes CASSWGTRYPDNEQFF.